A selection of T cell receptor beta chains follows, all from one sample in a study of T cells in Graves' hyperthyroidism and ophthalmopathy. TCRdb fed the multiplex PCR reads into MiXCR, producing one record per CDR3 protein. Of about 620,000 distinct CDR3 sequences in the sample, about 17% were seen once. Sequenced: blood. These receptors were taken from a woman aged 30 to 39 with Graves' hyperthyroidism. CDR3s include the opening cysteine and the closing phenylalanine or tryptophan. The listing skips clone size in some rows; elsewhere it reads once, few, many or a size class.

.,TRBV5-6,TRBJ1-6,CASSFRDRGFTPLHF
.,TRBV5-6,TRBJ1-3,CASSSDAGFGNTIYF
.,TRBV27,TRBJ2-6,CARSLSGANVLTF
many,TRBV12-3/TRBV12-4,TRBJ2-2,CASSLNPSTGELFF
.,TRBV20-1,TRBJ1-2,CSARARDSKNYGYTF
.,TRBV7-9,TRBJ2-3,CASSLVASGTDTQYF
few,TRBV6-1,TRBJ2-7,CASSEVQGAYEQYF
many,TRBV20-1,TRBJ2-1,CSARSGIDGSEQFF
.,TRBV19,TRBJ1-5,CASAPGVGNQSQHF
.,TRBV30,TRBJ2-3,CAWSAATRTGTDTQYF
.,TRBV19,TRBJ2-7,CAGSTTGGYEQYF
many,TRBV2,TRBJ2-7,CASSDPKHETETYEQYF
many,TRBV12-3/TRBV12-4,TRBJ2-5,CASSLRGLAGRSVETQYF
many,TRBV24-1,TRBJ2-7,CATSDLGTASASEQYF